What follows describes a single T cell receptor beta chain. Its specificity is unknown. The data stem from a study of monozygotic twins with inflammatory bowel disease. The study's findings and limits: A distinction between different T cell subtypes was not possible. Twins with IBD had fewer clonotypes in common with others than healthy twins, particularly during disease activity. Possibly because of limited power, concordant and discordant twins showed no difference in repertoire similarity.

TCRdb reprocessed the 5' RACE reads and reports one entry per CDR3 protein, with no DNA. The sample's table shows about 440,000 distinct CDR3 sequences. Total RNA isolation used whole blood (no T cell sorting was performed). Germline-derived CDR1 and CDR2 are MDHEN and SYDVKM. This CDR3 comprises 13 residues. The clonotype was recovered from a human donor with ulcerative colitis or Crohn's disease, or a healthy co-twin of an affected twin (not recorded which). The sequenced sample was blood. The chain has TRBV28 and TRBJ2-7; TCRdb indicates TRBD1, and absent DNA this call remains unverified. This CDR3 reads CASRRQGGYEQYF.